This T cell receptor beta chain was profiled in a study of identical twins. The study's findings and limits: For out-of-frame beta sequences, excess twin sharing was weaker.

The donors were all healthy and Caucasian. Each CDR3 protein gets one entry after TCRdb re-called the 5' RACE reads with MiXCR. The sample holds 450,000 or so distinct CDR3 sequences, approximately 25% seen once. The V gene end was trimmed by 1 base and the J gene end by 10 bases; junction bases not matched to a gene: 4. CDR3 length equals 16 residues. Germline values: CDR1 SGHTA, CDR2 FQGNSA. Concerning this clonotype itself: Its specificity is not known.

The same sample was also studied in work on T cells expressing NK-cell markers.

The sequenced material came from CD4+ T cells sorted from blood. The chain is built from TRBV7-2 and TRBJ2-1, with 16 bases identical to TRBD2. The sequence was collected from a woman aged 18-35 years in good health. The CDR3 here is CASSLVGLAGGREQFF. Written as DNA, the CDR3 is TGTGCCAGCAGCTTAGTGGGACTAGCGGGAGGGCGCGAGCAGTTCTTC.